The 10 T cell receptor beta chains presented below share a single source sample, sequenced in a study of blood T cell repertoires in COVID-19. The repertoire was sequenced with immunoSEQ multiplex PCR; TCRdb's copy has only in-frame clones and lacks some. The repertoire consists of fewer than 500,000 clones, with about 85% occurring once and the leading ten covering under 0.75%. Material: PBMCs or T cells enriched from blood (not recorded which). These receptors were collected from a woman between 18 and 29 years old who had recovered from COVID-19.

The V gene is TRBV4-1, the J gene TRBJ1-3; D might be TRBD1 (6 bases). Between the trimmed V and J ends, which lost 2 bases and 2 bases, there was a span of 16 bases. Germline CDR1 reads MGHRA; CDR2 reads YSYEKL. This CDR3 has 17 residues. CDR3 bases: TGCGCCAGCAGCCAAAGCCGGCGGGGGGCCCCTGGAAACACCATATATTTT. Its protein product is CASSQSRRGAPGNTIYF.

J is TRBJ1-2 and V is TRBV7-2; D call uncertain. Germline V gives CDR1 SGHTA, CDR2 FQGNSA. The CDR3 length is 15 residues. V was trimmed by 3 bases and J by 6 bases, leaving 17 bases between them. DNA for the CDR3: TGTGCCAGCAGCTTCCGACGAAACCATGGGCATGGCTACACCTTC. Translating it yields CASSFRRNHGHGYTF. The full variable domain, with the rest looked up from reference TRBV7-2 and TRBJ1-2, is GAGVSQSPSNKVTEKGKDVELRCDPISGHTALYWYRQSLGQGLEFLIYFQGNSAPDKSGLPSDRFSAERTGGSVSTLTIQRTQQEDSAVYLCASSFRRNHGHGYTFGSGTRLTVV.

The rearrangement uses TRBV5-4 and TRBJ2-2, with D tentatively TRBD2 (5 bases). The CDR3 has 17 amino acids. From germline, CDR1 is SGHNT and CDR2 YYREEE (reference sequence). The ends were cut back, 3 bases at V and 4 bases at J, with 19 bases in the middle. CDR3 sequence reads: CASSSGGRLTSTGELFF. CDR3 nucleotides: TGTGCCAGCAGCTCGGGCGGTCGACTAACTAGCACCGGGGAGCTGTTTTTT.

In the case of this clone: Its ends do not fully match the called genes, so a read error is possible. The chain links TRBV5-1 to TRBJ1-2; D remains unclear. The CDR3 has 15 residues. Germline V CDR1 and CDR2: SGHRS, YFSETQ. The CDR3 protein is CASSLGAMSKYGYTF. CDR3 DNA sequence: TGCGCCAGCAGCTTGGGGGCGATGTCTAAGTATGGCTACACCTTC.

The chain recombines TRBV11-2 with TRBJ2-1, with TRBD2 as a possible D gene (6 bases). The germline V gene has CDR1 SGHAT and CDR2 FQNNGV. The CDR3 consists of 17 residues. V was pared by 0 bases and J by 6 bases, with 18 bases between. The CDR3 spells CASSLDRIRGGGNEQFF. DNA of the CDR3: TGTGCCAGCAGCTTAGATCGAATTCGGGGAGGCGGCAATGAGCAGTTCTTC.

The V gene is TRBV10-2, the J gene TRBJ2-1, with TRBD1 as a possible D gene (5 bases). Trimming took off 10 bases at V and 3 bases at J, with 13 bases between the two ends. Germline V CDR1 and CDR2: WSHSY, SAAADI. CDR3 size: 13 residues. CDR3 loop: CATSGAVYNEQFF. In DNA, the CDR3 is TGCGCCACTTCTGGGGCAGTCTACAATGAGCAGTTCTTC.

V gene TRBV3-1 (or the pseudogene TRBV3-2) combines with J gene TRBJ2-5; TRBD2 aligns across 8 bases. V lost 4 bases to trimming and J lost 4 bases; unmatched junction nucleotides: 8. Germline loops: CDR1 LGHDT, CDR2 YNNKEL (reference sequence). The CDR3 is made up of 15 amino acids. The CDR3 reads CASSLPPSGGETQYF. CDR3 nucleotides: TGTGCCAGCAGCCTGCCCCCCAGCGGGGGAGAGACCCAGTACTTC.

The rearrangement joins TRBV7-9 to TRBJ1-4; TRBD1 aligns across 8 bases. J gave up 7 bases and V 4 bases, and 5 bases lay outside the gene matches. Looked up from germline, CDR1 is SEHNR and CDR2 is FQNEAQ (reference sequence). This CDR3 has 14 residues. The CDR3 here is CASSSGQAGEKLFF. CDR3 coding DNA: TGTGCCAGCAGCTCGGGACAGGCGGGTGAAAAACTGTTTTTT. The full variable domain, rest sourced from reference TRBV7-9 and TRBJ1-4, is DTGVSQNPRHKITKRGQNVTFRCDPISEHNRLYWYRQTLGQGPEFLTYFQNEAQLEKSRLLSDRFSAERPKGSFSTLEIQRTEQGDSAMYLCASSSGQAGEKLFFGSGTQLSVL.

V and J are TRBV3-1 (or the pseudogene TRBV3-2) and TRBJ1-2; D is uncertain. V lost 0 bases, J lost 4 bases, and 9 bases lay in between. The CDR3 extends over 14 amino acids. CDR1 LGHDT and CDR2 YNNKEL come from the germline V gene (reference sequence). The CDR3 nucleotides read TGTGCCAGCAGCCAAGATGAGAGGCTCTATGGCTACACCTTC. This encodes CASSQDERLYGYTF.

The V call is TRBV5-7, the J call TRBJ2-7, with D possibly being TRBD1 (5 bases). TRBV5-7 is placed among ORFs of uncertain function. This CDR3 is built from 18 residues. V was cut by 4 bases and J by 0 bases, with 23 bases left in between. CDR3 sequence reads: CASSPNMDIRITSYEQYF. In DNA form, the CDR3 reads TGTGCCAGCAGCCCCAACATGGACATTCGAATAACCTCCTACGAGCAGTACTTC.